A selection of T cell receptor beta chains follows, all from one sample in a study of blood T cell repertoires in COVID-19. This table comes from immunoSEQ multiplex PCR, and its TCRdb copy is limited to in-frame clones, with some not included. The sample carries 85,000 to 110,000 clones, roughly 84% recorded once. Sample: peripheral blood. The receptors stem from a human donor in a cohort sampled during active COVID-19. The CDR3 runs from the conserved cysteine through the conserved F or W. The D gene is left open where the match is weak. For some rows the clone size is stated as once, few or many, or as a class when expanded; others skip it.

clone_size	v_call	j_call	d_call	cdr3_nt	cdr3_aa
NA	TRBV6-5	TRBJ2-7	NA	TGTGCCAGCGACCCCCCCAGGGCCGGTGTGGACGAGCAGTACTTC	CASDPPRAGVDEQYF
NA	TRBV28	TRBJ2-3	TRBD2	TGTGCCAGCAGTTCGTTAGCGGGAGGGTTGAATACGCAGTATTTT	CASSSLAGGLNTQYF
NA	TRBV9	TRBJ2-3	NA	TGTGCCAGCAGCTCCCCGATAGTGGCGGTGGGCACAGATACGCAGTATTTT	CASSSPIVAVGTDTQYF
NA	TRBV18	TRBJ2-1	NA	TGTGCCAGCTCAGAAACGGGGGACTCCCTGACCTACAATGAGCAGTTCTTC	CASSETGDSLTYNEQFF
once	TRBV9	TRBJ1-2	TRBD1	TGTGCCAGCAGCGTAGGGGGACAGTCGACCTATGGCTACACCTTC	CASSVGGQSTYGYTF
NA	TRBV11-2	TRBJ2-1	TRBD2	TGTGCCAGCAGCCCTGGACTAGCGGGAGGGTATGAGCAGTTCTTC	CASSPGLAGGYEQFF
NA	TRBV21-1	TRBJ2-7	NA	TGTGCCAGCAGCGACTCCGTGGGTTGGCGAGACAGGGGGAGCGTCCCGTGGTCCTACGAGCAGTACTTC	CASSDSVGWRDRGSVPWSYEQYF
NA	TRBV5-1	TRBJ2-1	TRBD2	TGCGCCAGCAGCTCCCTAGCGGGAGGGGCCCCCTATGAGCAGTTCTTC	CASSSLAGGAPYEQFF
NA	TRBV28	TRBJ2-7	TRBD1	TGTGCCAGCAGTTTCCCTCGGGACAGGGTTTTCTCCGAGCAGTACTTC	CASSFPRDRVFSEQYF
NA	TRBV11-2	TRBJ2-3	TRBD1	TGTGCCAGCAGCCTCACCGGGACAGGGAGGGGAGATACGCAGTATTTT	CASSLTGTGRGDTQYF
NA	TRBV6-6	TRBJ1-1	NA	TGTGCCAGCACTTTCGTCCTGAACACTGAAGCTTTCTTT	CASTFVLNTEAFF
NA	TRBV3-1/TRBV3-2	TRBJ2-1	TRBD1	TGTGCCAGCAGCCAAACCCACAGGGGGCGGAACAATGAGCAGTTCTTC	CASSQTHRGRNNEQFF
NA	TRBV9	TRBJ1-3	TRBD1	TGTGCCAGCAGCGTTACAGGGGGCGCGCACACCATATATTTT	CASSVTGGAHTIYF
NA	TRBV3-1/TRBV3-2	TRBJ2-3	NA	TGTGCCAGCAGCCACAGACTAGGAGCAGATACGCAGTATTTT	CASSHRLGADTQYF
NA	TRBV4-1	TRBJ2-1	TRBD2	TGCGCCAGCAGTCGATCTAGCGGGAGTGAGCAGTTCTTC	CASSRSSGSEQFF
NA	TRBV5-1	TRBJ1-5	TRBD1	TGCGCCAGCAGCTCGACAGGGAATCAGCCCCAGCATTTT	CASSSTGNQPQHF
NA	TRBV7-9	TRBJ2-2	TRBD2	TGTGCCAGCAGCTTATCCCGACTAGCGAGCATCGGCGGGGAGCTGTTTTTT	CASSLSRLASIGGELFF
NA	TRBV30	TRBJ2-1	TRBD1	TGTGCCTGCATAGGGGACAGGGGACGGAGCGGCAATCCCTACAATGAGCAGTTCTTC	CACIGDRGRSGNPYNEQFF
NA	TRBV28	TRBJ2-7	NA	TGTGCCAGCAGTTTAGGTACAGGGTATTCCTACGAGCAGTACTTC	CASSLGTGYSYEQYF
NA	TRBV4-2	TRBJ2-1	NA	TGTGCCAGCAGCCAAGAAGCTAGCTGGAATGAGCAGTTCTTC	CASSQEASWNEQFF
NA	TRBV18	TRBJ2-1	NA	TGTGCCAGCTCTAACCCGTCGAGGGTAGTCAATGAGCAGTTCTTC	CASSNPSRVVNEQFF
NA	TRBV27	TRBJ2-7	NA	TGTGCCAGCAGTTTAACAGCTAACTTGCGAGAGCAGTACTTC	CASSLTANLREQYF
NA	TRBV11-3	TRBJ2-7	NA	TGTGCCAGCAGCTCCCCCCCTTCTGAGGAGCAGTACTTC	CASSSPPSEEQYF
NA	TRBV3-1/TRBV3-2	TRBJ1-1	TRBD1	TGTGCCAGCAGCCGACCTCAACAGGGGCAAACTGAAGCTTTCTTT	CASSRPQQGQTEAFF
once	TRBV18	TRBJ1-5	TRBD1	TGTGCCAGCTCTAGGACAGGGGAGGTCAATCAGCCCCAGCATTTT	CASSRTGEVNQPQHF
NA	TRBV28	TRBJ2-5	NA	TGTGCCAGCAGTTTAGGCACAGTTCAAGAGACCCAGTACTTC	CASSLGTVQETQYF
NA	TRBV7-3	TRBJ2-2	TRBD2	TGTGCCAGCAGCCGACTAGCGGGAGTCACCGGGGAGCTGTTTTTT	CASSRLAGVTGELFF
NA	TRBV2	TRBJ1-2	TRBD1	TGTGCCAGCAATACAGGGGCAAATGGCTACACCTTC	CASNTGANGYTF